Detailed here is one T cell receptor (beta chain). Its specific antigen is unknown. No much larger clone exists at a distance of one base, and base qualities are not known. Preparation of the library involved the immunoSEQ multiplex PCR assay. To provide template for TCR sequencing, every sample had RNA extracted and reverse transcribed into cDNA. SuperScript III was used for first-strand cDNA synthesis, primed with a 2:1 mix of oligo-dT and random hexamers. A synthetic immune receptor repertoire was used to measure amplification bias, and any remaining bias was corrected computationally. The authors' pipeline ran thus. Raw reads were preprocessed to remove errors, and CDR3 was defined according to IMGT conventions as the region from the conserved cysteine to phenylalanine. Clonality was calculated as 1 minus Shannon entropy normalized by log2 of the number of productive unique TCRs. Whether scalp clones were CD4 or CD8 was inferred by matching scalp TCRbeta sequences against CD4 and CD8 repertoires sorted from blood. This is the immuneACCESS table as TCRdb keeps it, with only in-frame sequences that have V and J called. A part of the clones is gone; compared with another copy, unresolved V genes explain less than half, and the rest is unexplained. Clone size and V and J calls were adopted from that table, with D and trimming inferred from the DNA. This sample comprises 100,000 to 150,000 clones, roughly 68% of them detected only once. The top ten clones comprise 2.8% of the sample.

PBMCs were isolated by density centrifugation and stained for CD3, CD4 and CD8, after which CD4+ and CD8+ T cells were sorted on a FACSAria. Scalp biopsies and blood samples were obtained from unaffected controls. Counted from cysteine to phenylalanine, this CDR3 has 13 amino acids. The kept DNA is CDR3 alone, 39 bases in frame from the first base. Sequences SEHNR (CDR1) and FQNEAQ (CDR2) are obtained from the germline V gene (reference sequence). V and J lose 5 bases and 4 bases, and a span of 11 bases separates them. This entry comes from a study of CD8+ T cells in alopecia areata (dated 2018 in TCRdb). A note on the overall study: The study used high-throughput TCRbeta sequencing to examine T cell clonal expansion in alopecia areata, in both the C3H/HeJ mouse model and human patients. immunoSEQ multiplex PCR using 35 Vbeta forward primers and 13 Jbeta reverse primers was used to amplify TCRbeta CDR3 regions. RNA was extracted with the PAXgene miRNA kit for fixed scalp, the miRNeasy kit for PBMCs, and the RNeasy kit for mouse skin. Scalp clonality was compared among normal scalp (n=4), patchy alopecia areata scalp (n=8), and alopecia totalis/universalis scalp (n=8). On the human side, TCRbeta sequencing was run on scalp tissue and on sorted CD4+ and CD8+ peripheral blood T cells from healthy controls and from alopecia areata patients with either patchy or totalis/universalis disease.

The study at large found these results: Compared with normal scalp, lesional scalp, particularly in alopecia totalis/universalis, had higher clonality and more expanded CD8+ clones, which suggests antigenic drive. Shared TCR sequences between patients were less evident than in mice, which may be partly attributable to HLA diversity in the patient population. Scalp TCR repertoire analysis is complicated because resident alphabeta T cells in normal human skin are also sequenced, whereas mouse skin is dominated by gammadelta T cells.

This receptor was identified in a human donor in good health. The chain uses TRBV7-9 and TRBJ1-2, and the D gene may be TRBD1, 5 bases matching. The specimen was CD4+ T cells sorted from blood. The CDR3 sequence is CASSHGAGYGYTF. The sequence in DNA is TGTGCCAGCAGCCACGGGGCGGGCTATGGCTACACCTTC.